This entry lists 2 T cell receptor beta chains sequenced from one sample in a study of PD-L1 blockade in urothelial cancer. The method was immunoSEQ multiplex PCR; TCRdb's version includes in-frame clones alone and lacks a portion of them. There are 45,000 to 60,000 clones in the sample; nearly 90% occur only once, and approximately 7.7% lies in the top ten. Specimen: PBMCs, collected around atezolizumab (anti-PD-L1) treatment. The receptors stem from a man in his 60s with urothelial cancer.

J is TRBJ2-3 and V is TRBV9; TRBD2 agrees at 7 bases. Germline trimming cut 4 bases from V and 0 bases from J; bases unmatched to any gene: 11. Germline CDR1 reads SGDLS; CDR2 reads YYNGEE. The CDR3 runs to 17 residues. The CDR3 sequence is CASSLPRRGYSTDTQYF. CDR3 nucleotide sequence: TGTGCCAGCAGCTTACCCCGGCGGGGGTATAGCACAGATACGCAGTATTTT.

In this sample, this clone turned up a few times. The chain joins TRBV10-1 to TRBJ1-5, with 7 bases matching TRBD1. The CDR3 consists of 19 residues. V shed 2 bases, J shed 1 base, and the junction held 14 bases outside the gene matches. Germline V gene lookup returns CDR1 WNHNN and CDR2 SYGVQD (reference sequence). CDR3 DNA: TGCGCCAGCAGTGAGATTGGGGACAGCTACGCATACAGCAATCAGCCCCAGCATTTT. It translates to CASSEIGDSYAYSNQPQHF.